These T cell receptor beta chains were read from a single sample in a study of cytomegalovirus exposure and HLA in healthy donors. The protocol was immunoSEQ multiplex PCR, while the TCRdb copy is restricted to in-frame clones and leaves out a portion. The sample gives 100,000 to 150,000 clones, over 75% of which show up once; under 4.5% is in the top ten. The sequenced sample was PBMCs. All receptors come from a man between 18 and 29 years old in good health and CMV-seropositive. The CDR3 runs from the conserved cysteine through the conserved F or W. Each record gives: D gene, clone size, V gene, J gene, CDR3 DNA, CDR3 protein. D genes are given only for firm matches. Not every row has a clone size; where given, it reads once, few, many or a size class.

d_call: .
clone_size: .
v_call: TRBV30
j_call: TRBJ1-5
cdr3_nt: TGTGCCTGGTCCCGGGACACCAATCAGCCCCAGCATTTT
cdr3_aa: CAWSRDTNQPQHF

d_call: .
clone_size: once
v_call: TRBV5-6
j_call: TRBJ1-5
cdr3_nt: TGTGCCAGCAGCTTGGCCGCAGGGCGGTTAAGCAATCAGCCCCAGCATTTT
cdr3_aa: CASSLAAGRLSNQPQHF

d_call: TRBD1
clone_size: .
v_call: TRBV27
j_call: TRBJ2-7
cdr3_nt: TGTGCCAGCAGTAACCGGGACAGAGCCTACGAGCAGTACTTC
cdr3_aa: CASSNRDRAYEQYF

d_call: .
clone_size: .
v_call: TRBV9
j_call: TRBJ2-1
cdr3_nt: TGTGCCAGCAGCCCCTGGAGAAGCTCCTACAATGAGCAGTTCTTC
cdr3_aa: CASSPWRSSYNEQFF

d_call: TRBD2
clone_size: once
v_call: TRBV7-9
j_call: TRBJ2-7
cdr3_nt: TGTGCCAGCAGCTCCAGATCTAGCGGGTATACGAGGAGCTCCTACGAGCAGTACTTC
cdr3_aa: CASSSRSSGYTRSSYEQYF

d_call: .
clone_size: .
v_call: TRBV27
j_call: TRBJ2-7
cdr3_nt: TGTGCCAGCAGTTTATATCAGGGAAGCTACGAGCAGTACTTC
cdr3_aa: CASSLYQGSYEQYF

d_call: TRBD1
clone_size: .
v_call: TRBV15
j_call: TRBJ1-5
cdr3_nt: TGTGCCACCAGCAGCAGGCGGGACAGTAATCAGCCCCAGCATTTT
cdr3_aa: CATSSRRDSNQPQHF

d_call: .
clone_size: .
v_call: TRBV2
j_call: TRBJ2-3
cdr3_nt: TGTGCCAGCAGTGAAGGGCTAGCGACTACTACGACCTGGACAGATACGCAGTATTTT
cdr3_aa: CASSEGLATTTTWTDTQYF

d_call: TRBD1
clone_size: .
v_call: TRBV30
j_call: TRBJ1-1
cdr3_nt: TGTGCCTGGAGTTCACCGGGACAGGGGAGACTGGAAGCTTTCTTT
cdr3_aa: CAWSSPGQGRLEAFF

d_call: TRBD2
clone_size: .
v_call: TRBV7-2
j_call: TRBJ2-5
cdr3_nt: TGTGCCAGCAGCTTCCAAGCGGGGCAAGAGACCCAGTACTTC
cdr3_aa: CASSFQAGQETQYF

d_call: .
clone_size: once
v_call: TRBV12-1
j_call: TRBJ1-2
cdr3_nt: TGTGCCAGCAGCTCACGGACAGGGGATGGCTACACCTTC
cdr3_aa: CASSSRTGDGYTF

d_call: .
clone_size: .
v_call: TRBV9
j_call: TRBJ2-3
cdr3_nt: TGTGCCAGCAGCGTTTCAGGGGGCACAGATACGCAGTATTTT
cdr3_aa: CASSVSGGTDTQYF

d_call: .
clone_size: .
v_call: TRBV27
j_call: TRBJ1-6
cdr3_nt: TGTGCCAGCAGTTTAAGCGGACAGCCAAATGAGCATTCACCCCTCCACTTT
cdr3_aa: CASSLSGQPNEHSPLHF

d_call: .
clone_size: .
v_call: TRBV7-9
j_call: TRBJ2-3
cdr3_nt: TGTGCCAGCAGCTCACGCAGTCCCGGGTTGAGCACAGATACGCAGTATTTT
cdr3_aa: CASSSRSPGLSTDTQYF